The clone carrying this TCR beta chain was counted between two and nine times. The source of the sample is a study of T cells in Graves' hyperthyroidism and ophthalmopathy. V shed 2 bases and J shed 1 base, with 8 bases lying between them. The CDR3 is 14 amino acids. Germline V lookup: CDR1 LGHDT, CDR2 YNNKEL (reference sequence). TCR beta CDR3 regions were amplified from RNA transcripts. An initial round of RT-PCR targeting the TCR CDR3 relied on the HTBI primer set. TCRdb independently ran MiXCR on the multiplex PCR reads; one entry per CDR3 protein. The sample records approximately 640,000 distinct CDR3 sequences, about a sixth being singletons.

This sequence was found in a woman in her thirties with Graves' hyperthyroidism. The material sequenced was blood. The chain recombines TRBV3-1 with TRBJ1-1; D gene uncertain. The chain's CDR3 is CASSQTSQNTEAFF. CDR3 DNA: TGTGCCAGCAGCCAAACATCTCAGAACACTGAAGCTTTCTTT.